This T cell receptor beta chain originates from a study of CD8+CD57+ T cells in acquired aplastic anemia. Study conclusions and caveats: There were over 25 CD8+ CDR3 sequences that occurred in both patients and controls.

This clonotype came up a few times. Antigen unknown. CDR3 and TCR beta VDJ profiling relied on a genomic DNA template. TCRdb re-derived calls from the reads in MiXCR, one entry per CDR3 protein. The table has some 120,000 distinct CDR3 sequences, over 45% seen once. The material sequenced was sorted CD4+, CD8+, or CD8+CD57+ T cells (not recorded which) from PBMCs. The sequence derives from a human donor in good health, serving as a control.

CDR3 residues: CATAGEGQPQHF. In DNA form, the CDR3 reads TGTGCCACCGCAGGGGAGGGTCAGCCCCAGCATTTT. The rearrangement links TRBV24-1 to TRBJ1-5; possibly TRBD1 for D (6 bases). The CDR3 length is 12 residues. V dropped 9 bases and J dropped 6 bases, with 11 bases sitting between them. Germline V gene lookup returns CDR1 KGHDR and CDR2 SFDVKD.